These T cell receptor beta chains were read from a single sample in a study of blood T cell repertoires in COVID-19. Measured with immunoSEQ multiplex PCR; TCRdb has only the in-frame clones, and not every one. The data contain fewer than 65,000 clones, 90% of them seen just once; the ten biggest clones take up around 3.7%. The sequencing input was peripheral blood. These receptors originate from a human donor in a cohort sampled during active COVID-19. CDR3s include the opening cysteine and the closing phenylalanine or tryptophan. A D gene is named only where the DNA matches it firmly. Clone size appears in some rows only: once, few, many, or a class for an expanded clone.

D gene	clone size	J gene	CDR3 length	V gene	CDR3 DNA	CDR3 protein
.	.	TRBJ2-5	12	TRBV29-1	TGCAGCGTTGGTCAGATCCAAGAGACCCAGTACTTC	CSVGQIQETQYF
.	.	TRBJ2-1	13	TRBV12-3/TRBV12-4	TGTGCCAGCAGTCGATCCTCTAGGAATGAGCAGTTCTTC	CASSRSSRNEQFF
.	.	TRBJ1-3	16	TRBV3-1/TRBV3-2	TGTGCCAGCAGCGCCTCGGGGGGCAGCTCTGGAAACACCATATATTTT	CASSASGGSSGNTIYF
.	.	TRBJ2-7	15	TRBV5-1	TGCGCCAGCAGCCGGAACAGAGCGGCCTCCTACGAGCAGTACTTC	CASSRNRAASYEQYF
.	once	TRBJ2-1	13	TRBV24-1	TGTGCCACCAGTGATCGGACTATTAAGGTGCAGTTCTTC	CATSDRTIKVQFF
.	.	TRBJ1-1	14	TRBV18	TGTGCCAGCTCACCGGGGCAGGGGCACACTGAAGCTTTCTTT	CASSPGQGHTEAFF
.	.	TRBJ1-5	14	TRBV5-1	TGCGCCAGCAGCTTGGCCGGCCGGGATCAGCCCCAGCATTTT	CASSLAGRDQPQHF
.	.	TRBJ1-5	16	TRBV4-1	TGCGCCAGCAGCCAAGATCGGGATCGGACCAATCAGCCCCAGCATTTT	CASSQDRDRTNQPQHF
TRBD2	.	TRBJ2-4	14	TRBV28	TGTGCCAGCAGACTAGCGGGAGCCAAAAACATTCAGTACTTC	CASRLAGAKNIQYF
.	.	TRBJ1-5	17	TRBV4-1	TGCGCCAGCAGCCAAGAGCCGAGGATCCAGGGATTTCAGCCCCAGCATTTT	CASSQEPRIQGFQPQHF
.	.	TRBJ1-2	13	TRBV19	TGTGCCAGTAGTATCCCGGGAAACTATGGCTACACCTTC	CASSIPGNYGYTF
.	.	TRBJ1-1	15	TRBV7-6	TGTGCCAGCAGCTTAGGGGGAGGTTCGAACACTGAAGCTTTCTTT	CASSLGGGSNTEAFF
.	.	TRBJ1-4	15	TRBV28	TGTGCCAGCAGTCCAACCGGGACTACTAGTGAAAAACTGTTTTTT	CASSPTGTTSEKLFF
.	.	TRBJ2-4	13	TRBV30	TGTGCCTGGAGGGGGCAGGCCAAAAACATTCAGTACTTC	CAWRGQAKNIQYF
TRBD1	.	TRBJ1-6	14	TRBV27	TGTGCCAGCAGACAGGGGGCGGTGGATTCACCCCTCCACTTT	CASRQGAVDSPLHF
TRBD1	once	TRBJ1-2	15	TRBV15	TGTGCCACCAGCAGGATTAACAGGGGAGGCTATGGCTACACCTTC	CATSRINRGGYGYTF
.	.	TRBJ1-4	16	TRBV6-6	TGTGCCAGCAGTCCCCCGGGGTGGGAGGATTTGGAAAAACTGTTTTTT	CASSPPGWEDLEKLFF
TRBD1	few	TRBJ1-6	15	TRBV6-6	TGTGCCAGCAGTCACGGGAACAGGGGTGGTTCACCCCTCCACTTT	CASSHGNRGGSPLHF
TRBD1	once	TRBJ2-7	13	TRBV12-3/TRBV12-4	TGTGCCAGCAGTAGGGGGCGCCTATACGAGCAGTACTTC	CASSRGRLYEQYF
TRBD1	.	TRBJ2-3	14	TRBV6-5	TGTGCCAGCAGTTCGCAGGGGGACGCAGATACGCAGTATTTT	CASSSQGDADTQYF
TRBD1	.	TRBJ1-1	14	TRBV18	TGTGCCAGCTCACCACTAAGACAGGGGGTTGAAGCTTTCTTT	CASSPLRQGVEAFF
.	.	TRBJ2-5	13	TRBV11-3	TGTGCCAGCAGCTTGAACTTCCAAGAGACCCAGTACTTC	CASSLNFQETQYF